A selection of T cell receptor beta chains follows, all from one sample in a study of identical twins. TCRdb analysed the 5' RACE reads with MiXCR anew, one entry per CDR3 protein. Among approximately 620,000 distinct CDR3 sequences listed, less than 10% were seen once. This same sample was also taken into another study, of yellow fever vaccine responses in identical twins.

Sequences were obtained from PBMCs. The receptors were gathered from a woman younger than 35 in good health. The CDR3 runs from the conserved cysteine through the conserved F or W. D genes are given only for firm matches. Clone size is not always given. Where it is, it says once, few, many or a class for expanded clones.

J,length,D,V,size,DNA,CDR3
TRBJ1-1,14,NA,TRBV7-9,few,TGTGCCAGCAGCCCGGTCCCCAGGAACACTGAAGCTTTCTTT,CASSPVPRNTEAFF
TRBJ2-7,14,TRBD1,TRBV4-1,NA,TGCGCCAGCAGCCAAGCACAGGGGGTCTACGAGCAGTACTTC,CASSQAQGVYEQYF
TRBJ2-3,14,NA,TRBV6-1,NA,TGTGCCAGCAGTCGGACAACGATTACAGATACGCAGTATTTT,CASSRTTITDTQYF
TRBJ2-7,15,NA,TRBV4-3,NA,TGCGCCAGCAGCCAAGAACGGACAGCGGCCTACGAGCAGTACTTC,CASSQERTAAYEQYF
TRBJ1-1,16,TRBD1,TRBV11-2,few,TGTGCCAGCAGCTTATTTAGGGGACAGAAGAACACTGAAGCTTTCTTT,CASSLFRGQKNTEAFF
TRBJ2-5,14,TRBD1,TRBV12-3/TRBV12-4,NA,TGTGCCAGCAGCAAGACAGGGGTCCCAGAGACCCAGTACTTC,CASSKTGVPETQYF
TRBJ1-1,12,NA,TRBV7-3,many,TGTGCCAGCAGTCATAACGGGTCCCCGGTTTTCTTT,CASSHNGSPVFF
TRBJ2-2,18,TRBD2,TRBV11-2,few,TGTGCCAGCAGTTCACGCCCGGGAGGACTAGAGAACACCGGGGAGCTGTTTTTT,CASSSRPGGLENTGELFF
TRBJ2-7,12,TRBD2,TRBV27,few,TGTGCCAGCAGGGGGGCTAGCGGGGCACAGTACTTC,CASRGASGAQYF
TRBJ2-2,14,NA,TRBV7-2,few,TGTGCCAGCTTGGGACTGCCGAACACCGGGGAGCTGTTTTTT,CASLGLPNTGELFF
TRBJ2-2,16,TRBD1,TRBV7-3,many,TGTGCCAGCAGCCCGCCGGGACAGGGGAACACCGGGGAGCTGTTTTTT,CASSPPGQGNTGELFF
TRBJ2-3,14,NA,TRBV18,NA,TGTGCCAGCTCACCACCGAAAGGGACAGATACGCAGTATTTT,CASSPPKGTDTQYF
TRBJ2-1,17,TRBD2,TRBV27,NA,TGTGCCAGCAGTTTCCTGGGACTAGCGGGAGGGGAGAATGAGCAGTTCTTC,CASSFLGLAGGENEQFF
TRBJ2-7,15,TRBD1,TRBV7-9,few,TGTGCCAGCAGCTTACAAGGGGGCAAGGGGGACGAGCAGTACTTC,CASSLQGGKGDEQYF
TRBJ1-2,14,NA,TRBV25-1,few,TGTGCCAGCAGTGACCCCGGGGCGTTGGGAGGATACACCTTC,CASSDPGALGGYTF
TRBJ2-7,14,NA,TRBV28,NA,TGTGCCAGCAGCCCCTTTCCGGGTGACTACGAGCAGTACTTC,CASSPFPGDYEQYF
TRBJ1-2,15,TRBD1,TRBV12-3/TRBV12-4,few,TGTGCCAGCACCCCCCTGGTCTCTACAGGGGACGGCTACACCTTC,CASTPLVSTGDGYTF
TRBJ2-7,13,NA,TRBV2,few,TGTGCCAGCAACAAAGGGACAAACTACGAGCAGTACTTC,CASNKGTNYEQYF
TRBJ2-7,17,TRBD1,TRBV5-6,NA,TGTGCCAGCAGCTTGGGGACAGGGCAAACCAGAGCCCTAGGGCAGTACTTC,CASSLGTGQTRALGQYF
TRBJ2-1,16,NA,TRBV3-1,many,TGTGCCAGCAGTCGAACACCGGGACTCCTCTACAATGAGCAGTTCTTC,CASSRTPGLLYNEQFF
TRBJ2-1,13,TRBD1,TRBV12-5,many,TGTGCTAGTGTCCCAACAGGGGACAATGAGCAGTTCTTC,CASVPTGDNEQFF
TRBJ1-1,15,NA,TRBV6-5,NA,TGTGCCAGCAGTTACGGGGCGAGAATGAACACTGAAGCTTTCTTT,CASSYGARMNTEAFF
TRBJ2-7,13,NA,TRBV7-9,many,TGTGCCAGCAGCTTAGCCGACAGCTACGAGCAGTACTTC,CASSLADSYEQYF